One and the same sample provided the 32 T cell receptor beta chains below, sequenced in a study of cytomegalovirus exposure and HLA in healthy donors. Clones were sequenced by immunoSEQ multiplex PCR, and TCRdb holds only the in-frame ones, with some missing. The table records 150,000 to 200,000 clones, around nine tenths of them present only once. The sample consisted of PBMCs. The receptors derive from a woman aged 30 to 39 in good health and CMV-seronegative.

This chain links TRBV7-2 with TRBJ2-1; 9 nucleotides agree with TRBD2. The CDR3 runs 15 residues. V lost 5 bases, J lost 4 bases, and 6 bases stayed unmatched. Germline values: CDR1 SGHTA, CDR2 FQGNSA. The CDR3 is CASSRAGGLYNEQFF. In nucleotides, the CDR3 is TGTGCCAGCAGCCGAGCGGGGGGATTATACAATGAGCAGTTCTTC.

The rearrangement joins TRBV9 to TRBJ1-5, with a weak D call TRBD1 (5 bases). CDR1 and CDR2 (germline): SGDLS, YYNGEE. V shed 0 bases and J shed 5 bases, with 9 bases lying between them. CDR3 size: 14 residues. The CDR3 here is CASSVGGRDQPQHF. The CDR3 DNA reads TGTGCCAGCAGCGTAGGGGGGAGGGATCAGCCCCAGCATTTT.

This clone was detected once. The chain uses TRBV5-7 and TRBJ2-1, with TRBD1 matching over 7 bases. TRBV5-7 counts as an open reading frame of uncertain function. Losses at the gene ends were 4 bases for V and 0 bases for J; bases not matched to a gene: 7. CDR3 size: 16 residues. The CDR3 bases are TGTGCCAGCAGCAACCGGACAGGCGGCTCCTACAATGAGCAGTTCTTC. Translated, it gives CASSNRTGGSYNEQFF.

The chain couples TRBV7-9 to TRBJ1-1; the D gene is possibly TRBD1 (5 bases). The CDR3 is 17 residues long. In germline, CDR1 is SEHNR, CDR2 FQNEAQ (reference sequence). V lost 2 bases, J lost 4 bases, and 20 bases lay in between. The CDR3, as DNA: TGTGCCAGCAGCTTATCCCGGGGGGAAGGCCAGGGCACTGAAGCTTTCTTT. It specifies CASSLSRGEGQGTEAFF.

The chain links TRBV18 to TRBJ1-3; 8 bases agree with TRBD1. The CDR3 length is 14 residues. The trim removed 2 bases at V and 3 bases at J, leaving 0 bases unmatched. Per the germline V gene, CDR1 is KGHSH and CDR2 is LQKENI. This CDR3 reads CASSPDRGGNTIYF. CDR3 sequence (DNA): TGTGCCAGCTCACCAGACAGGGGTGGAAACACCATATATTTT. Based on the CDR3 plus reference TRBV18 and TRBJ1-3, the full variable domain is NAGVMQNPRHLVRRRGQEARLRCSPMKGHSHVYWYRQLPEEGLKFMVYLQKENIIDESGMPKERFSAEFPKEGPSILRIQQVVRGDSAAYFCASSPDRGGNTIYFGEGSWLTVV.

This chain uses TRBV6-1 with TRBJ2-7; 10 positions agree with TRBD1. The germline V gene has CDR1 MNHNS and CDR2 SASEGT. The CDR3 consists of 17 residues. J gave up 3 bases and V 2 bases, and 10 bases lay outside the gene matches. This CDR3 reads CASSEILWGQGSYEQYF. The CDR3 DNA is TGTGCCAGCAGTGAAATTCTGTGGGGACAGGGGAGCTACGAGCAGTACTTC.

In DNA form, the CDR3 reads TGTGCCAGCAGCTTAGCGGGTGGCAATCAGCCCCAGCATTTT. It encodes CASSLAGGNQPQHF. The chain employs TRBV13 and TRBJ1-5; D unresolved. Germline V gene sequence: CDR1 PRHDT, CDR2 FYEKMQ (reference sequence). The CDR3 spans 14 residues. V was clipped by 1 base and J by 2 bases, with 6 bases between them.

This rearrangement joins TRBV5-4 to TRBJ2-1; TRBD2 matches at 7 bases. CDR3 length equals 16 residues. The V segment lost 4 bases and the J segment 8 bases; nucleotides outside the gene matches: 15. The germline V gene has CDR1 SGHNT and CDR2 YYREEE (reference sequence). As DNA, the CDR3 is TGTGCCAGCAGCCCTACCCCTGGAGTGGCGGGGGATGAGCAGTTCTTC. Protein sequence: CASSPTPGVAGDEQFF.

The chain links TRBV5-4 to TRBJ2-3, with TRBD2 as a possible D gene (6 bases). V lost 3 bases to trimming and J lost 2 bases, with 13 bases between them. The CDR3 consists of 15 residues. CDR1 and CDR2 (germline): SGHNT, YYREEE (reference sequence). The CDR3 loop is CASSYIGGNTDTQYF. The CDR3 nucleotides read TGTGCCAGCAGCTACATAGGAGGGAACACAGATACGCAGTATTTT.

The chain has TRBV5-1 and TRBJ2-1, with 9 bases that match TRBD2. Trimming cost V 0 bases and J 7 bases; bases outside gene matches: 14. The CDR3 extends over 18 amino acids. From germline, CDR1 is SGHRS and CDR2 YFSETQ. The DNA of the CDR3 is TGCGCCAGCAGCTTGGAGGCGGGGGGGCCGAAATTAGTAAATGAGCAGTTCTTC. Protein product: CASSLEAGGPKLVNEQFF.

V usage is TRBV10-2 and J usage is TRBJ2-6; 9 positions agree with TRBD1. V was pared by 10 bases and J by 5 bases, with 21 bases of the junction left unmatched. This CDR3 spans 19 amino acids. Germline loops: CDR1 WSHSY, CDR2 SAAADI. CDR3 coding DNA: TGCGCCACCCAGGACAGGGGCCCTGGGGGCACTGGGTGGGCCAACGTCCTGACTTTC. Translated, it gives CATQDRGPGGTGWANVLTF.

This rearrangement joins TRBV7-8 to TRBJ1-4; 10 bases are shared with TRBD1. Per germline, CDR1 SGHVS and CDR2 FQNEAQ. V shed 1 base and J 8 bases; nucleotides not matched to a gene: 4. The CDR3 contains 15 residues. The CDR3 region is CASSLGRTGGEKLFF. CDR3 in DNA: TGTGCCAGCAGCTTAGGTCGGACAGGGGGAGAAAAACTGTTTTTT.

The chain uses TRBV13 and TRBJ1-6; 10 bases match TRBD1. CDR3 length: 16 residues. Losses at the gene ends were 5 bases for V and 6 bases for J; bases not matched to a gene: 7. Germline V gene lookup returns CDR1 PRHDT and CDR2 FYEKMQ (reference sequence). The CDR3 is CASSRSTGGRNSPLHF. The CDR3 DNA is TGTGCCAGCAGCCGTTCGACAGGGGGCCGTAATTCACCCCTCCACTTT.

V gene TRBV18 combines with J gene TRBJ1-1; D is uncertain. The V gene lost 0 bases and the J gene lost 2 bases, with 13 bases spanning the gap. In germline, CDR1 is KGHSH, CDR2 LQKENI. CDR3 size: 16 residues. The DNA for the CDR3 is TGTGCCAGCTCACCACCGGGTAGACACAGAAACACTGAAGCTTTCTTT. This translates into CASSPPGRHRNTEAFF.

The chain couples TRBV6-5 to TRBJ1-1; TRBD1 matches 7 bases. Per the germline V gene, CDR1 is MNHEY and CDR2 is SVGAGI. V was pared by 6 bases and J by 6 bases, with 7 bases of the junction left unmatched. The CDR3 loop spans 13 amino acids. The CDR3 reads CASRPTGWAEAFF. Here the CDR3 DNA reads TGTGCCAGCAGACCGACAGGGTGGGCTGAAGCTTTCTTT.

This rearrangement joins TRBV2 to TRBJ2-1, with 8 bases lining up with TRBD1. The length of the CDR3 is 13 residues. Per the germline V gene, CDR1 is SNHLY and CDR2 is FYNNEI. J lost 12 bases, V lost 10 bases, and 14 bases had no gene match. The CDR3 nucleotides read TGTGCCATGGCCCCGGACAGGGTGATTATGCAGTTCTTC. Translating it yields CAMAPDRVIMQFF.

This chain uses TRBV21-1 with TRBJ2-4; the table's D call, TRBD1, was not checked against the DNA. TRBV21-1 is shown as a pseudogene. This CDR3 is built from 16 residues. The CDR3 DNA follows: TGTGCCAGCAGCACCCACAGGGTCCTAGCCAAAAACATTCAGTACTTC. Amino acids: CASSTHRVLAKNIQYF.

The chain carries TRBV4-2 and TRBJ2-1, with TRBD2 matching over 8 bases. V lost 1 base to trimming and J lost 5 bases; unmatched junction nucleotides: 10. Germline V gene data show CDR1 as LGHNA and CDR2 as YNFKEQ. The CDR3 loop spans 17 amino acids. The CDR3 here is CASSQGLGGAFNNEQFF. For the CDR3, the DNA is TGTGCCAGCAGCCAAGGCCTCGGGGGGGCCTTTAACAATGAGCAGTTCTTC.

V gene TRBV2 combines with J gene TRBJ1-5, with TRBD1 matching 9 bases. V shed 6 bases, J shed 7 bases, and the junction held 7 bases outside the gene matches. Germline-derived CDR1 and CDR2 are SNHLY and FYNNEI. This CDR3 has 14 residues. The chain's CDR3 is CASSPGTGRQPQHF. The CDR3 DNA is TGTGCCAGCAGCCCCGGGACAGGGAGACAGCCCCAGCATTTT.

The CDR3 DNA follows: TGTGCCAGCAGCCTCTCCCAGGGGCCTACCTACGAGCAGTACTTC. It codes for CASSLSQGPTYEQYF. The chain recombines TRBV7-9 with TRBJ2-7, with a possible D match to TRBD1 (6 bases). Deletions cut 5 bases from V and 2 bases from J, with 16 bases between. The CDR3 has 15 amino acids. Germline lookup yields CDR1 SEHNR and CDR2 FQNEAQ (reference sequence). The entire variable domain, with the rest obtained from reference TRBV7-9 and TRBJ2-7, is as follows: DTGVSQNPRHKITKRGQNVTFRCDPISEHNRLYWYRQTLGQGPEFLTYFQNEAQLEKSRLLSDRFSAERPKGSFSTLEIQRTEQGDSAMYLCASSLSQGPTYEQYFGPGTRLTVT.

The V call is TRBV4-1, the J call TRBJ2-1; TRBD2 agrees at 8 bases. The CDR3 is 17 amino acids. V lost 4 bases and J lost 9; bases outside the gene matches: 17. CDR1 and CDR2 from the germline V gene are MGHRA and YSYEKL. The CDR3 nucleotides are TGCGCCAGCAGCCCCCAAAGCGCGGGGGGCCTGAGGGTTGAGCAGTTCTTC. This sequence encodes CASSPQSAGGLRVEQFF.

This chain uses TRBV29-1 with TRBJ2-5, with 8 bases aligning to TRBD2. Germline V CDR1 and CDR2: SQVTM, ANQGSEA. Germline trimming cut 5 bases from V and 5 bases from J; bases unmatched to any gene: 10. The CDR3 loop spans 14 amino acids. CDR3 amino acids: CSVLGGAGGETQYF. DNA for the CDR3: TGCAGCGTTTTAGGTGGTGCGGGGGGTGAGACCCAGTACTTC.

V usage is TRBV19 and J usage is TRBJ1-2, with TRBD1 matching over 8 bases. The CDR3 runs 16 residues. J gave up 6 bases and V 3 bases, and 12 bases lay outside the gene matches. Germline V gene sequence: CDR1 LNHDA, CDR2 SQIVND (reference sequence). DNA for the CDR3: TGTGCCAGTAGTATTGTGGCCAGGGGGCGCCTGGATGGCTACACCTTC. It is translated as CASSIVARGRLDGYTF.

In this sample, this clone turned up a few times. The rearrangement uses TRBV6-6 and TRBJ1-2; D is uncertain. CDR3 length: 14 amino acids. The germline gives CDR1 MNHNY, CDR2 SVGAGI (reference sequence). Deletions cut 6 bases from V and 2 bases from J, with 13 bases between. The DNA of the CDR3 is TGTGCCAGCAGGGTCGGTACGGGGAACTATGGCTACACCTTC. This sequence encodes CASRVGTGNYGYTF.

The CDR3 region is CASSLGPNTQYF. The DNA for the CDR3 is TGTGCCAGCAGCTTAGGGCCCAATACGCAGTATTTT. V is TRBV7-6 and J is TRBJ2-3; D unclear. Germline V lookup: CDR1 SGHVS, CDR2 FNYEAQ. V dropped 1 base and J dropped 7 bases, with 6 bases sitting between them. This CDR3 is 12 amino acids long.

The chain combines TRBV7-8 with TRBJ2-5, with D maybe TRBD2 (6 bases). Trimming pared 5 bases from V and 2 bases from J, leaving 15 bases between. The CDR3 length is 15 residues. CDR1 and CDR2 from the germline V gene are SGHVS and FQNEAQ. The CDR3 nucleotides are TGTGCCAGCAGCCCGGCTGGAGGGTGGCAAGAGACCCAGTACTTC. The encoded protein is CASSPAGGWQETQYF.

This rearrangement joins TRBV10-3 to TRBJ1-1; 8 bases align to TRBD1. CDR3 size: 19 residues. The ends lost 6 bases at V and 0 bases at J; junction bases unmatched: 18. Germline V gene data show CDR1 as ENHRY and CDR2 as SYGVKD. CDR3 residues: CAIRGQGIRNTPMNTEAFF. In DNA, the CDR3 is TGTGCCATCAGAGGACAGGGTATTCGGAATACCCCCATGAACACTGAAGCTTTCTTT.

V is TRBV11-2 and J is TRBJ2-2; no clear D. The germline V and J ends were trimmed by 5 bases and 0 bases, with 10 bases remaining between them. Germline V gene sequence: CDR1 SGHAT, CDR2 FQNNGV. There are 15 residues in the CDR3. The CDR3 spells CASSAGQANTGELFF. The CDR3 DNA is TGTGCCAGCAGCGCTGGGCAGGCGAACACCGGGGAGCTGTTTTTT.

This chain uses TRBV2 with TRBJ1-2; tentatively, D is TRBD1 (6 bases). CDR1 is SNHLY, CDR2 FYNNEI, per germline. Trimming took off 4 bases at V and 1 base at J, with 10 bases between the two ends. The CDR3 has 14 amino acids. CDR3 loop: CASSGTASNYGYTF. DNA of the CDR3: TGTGCCAGCAGTGGGACAGCTAGTAACTATGGCTACACCTTC.

This chain connects TRBV2 to TRBJ2-7, with D perhaps matching TRBD1 (5 bases). The CDR3 covers 12 residues. Germline V gene sequence: CDR1 SNHLY, CDR2 FYNNEI. Trimming cost V 6 bases and J 5 bases, with 11 bases left between them. Here the CDR3 reads CASRDIGDEQYF. The CDR3 DNA is TGTGCCAGCAGGGACATCGGCGACGAGCAGTACTTC.

The chain employs TRBV7-9 and TRBJ1-4, with 8 bases identical to TRBD1. CDR1 and CDR2 (germline): SEHNR, FQNEAQ (reference sequence). This CDR3 is 15 amino acids long. J lost 7 bases, V lost 0 bases, and 4 bases had no gene match. The CDR3: CASSLAQGGGEKLFF. The CDR3 DNA reads as TGTGCCAGCAGCTTAGCACAGGGGGGAGGTGAAAAACTGTTTTTT.

This clone occurred many times. The V and J genes are TRBV4-2 and TRBJ2-7, with D possibly matching TRBD2 (6 bases). CDR1 and CDR2 (germline): LGHNA, YNFKEQ. V lost 0 bases to trimming and J lost 0 bases, with 9 bases between them. This CDR3 comprises 15 residues. CDR3: CASSQEAGSSYEQYF. CDR3 sequence (DNA): TGTGCCAGCAGCCAAGAGGCGGGGAGCTCCTACGAGCAGTACTTC.